The 27 T cell receptor beta chains below all came from one sample that was sequenced in a study of Graves' ophthalmopathy and Graves' hyperthyroidism. As the template, RNA transcripts were used to amplify TCR beta CDR3 regions. A first-round RT-PCR used HTBI primers, followed by a second-round multiplex PCR. TCRdb reanalysed the multiplex PCR reads using MiXCR and keeps one entry per CDR3 protein. The sample consists of a few hundred thousand distinct CDR3 sequences, approximately 18% of them appearing once. Sample: peripheral blood. The receptor source for this set is an adult woman with stable Graves' hyperthyroidism.

Only a few counts were recorded for this clonotype. The CDR3 nucleotides are TGTGCCAGCAGTTTTGGGGTCAGGGGTAGCAATCAGCCCCAGCATTTT. This codes for CASSFGVRGSNQPQHF. V is TRBV28 and J is TRBJ1-5, with TRBD1 as a possible D gene (6 bases). The CDR3 is 16 residues long. V was clipped by 3 bases and J by 0 bases, with 12 bases between them. Germline values: CDR1 MDHEN, CDR2 SYDVKM.

This clonotype appeared many times. This chain uses TRBV5-1 with TRBJ2-7, with D unclear. Trimming removed 3 bases from V and 0 bases from J, with 10 bases in between. The germline V gene encodes CDR1 SGHRS and CDR2 YFSETQ. The CDR3 is made up of 14 amino acids. In nucleotides, the CDR3 is TGCGCCAGCAGCTCACCAGGTAGCTCCTACGAGCAGTACTTC. Protein: CASSSPGSSYEQYF.

This clonotype was observed many times. The chain recombines TRBV20-1 with TRBJ2-7; 9 positions agree with TRBD1. Per germline, CDR1 DFQATT and CDR2 SNEGSKA (reference sequence). This CDR3 comprises 15 residues. The trim removed 5 bases at V and 0 bases at J, leaving 8 bases unmatched. The CDR3 DNA is TGCAGTGCTGGTGGGACAGGGTTAAGCTCCTACGAGCAGTACTTC. Translation gives CSAGGTGLSSYEQYF.

This clonotype was seen many times. This chain joins TRBV7-2 and TRBJ2-7; 7 bases are a match to TRBD2. Germline CDR1 SGHTA, CDR2 FQGNSA. The junction had 12 bases not matched to a gene; V was cut back by 2 bases and J by 2 bases. The CDR3 is made up of 17 amino acids. CDR3 sequence reads: CASSLSAYPAGTYEQYF. CDR3 nucleotides: TGTGCCAGCAGCTTATCGGCTTATCCAGCGGGAACCTACGAGCAGTACTTC.

This clonotype has a count of ten or more. The J gene is TRBJ2-2, the V gene TRBV11-2, with 9 nucleotides matching TRBD1. V shed 2 bases, J shed 4 bases, and the junction held 8 bases outside the gene matches. The CDR3 runs 17 residues. Germline CDR1 and CDR2: SGHAT and FQNNGV. The CDR3 loop is CASSLKYQTGGTGELFF. The CDR3 nucleotides read TGTGCCAGCAGCTTAAAATACCAGACAGGGGGCACCGGGGAGCTGTTTTTT.

The CDR3 loop is CASSLAVSSTGELFF. The CDR3 DNA is TGCGCCAGCAGCTTGGCTGTTTCCTCCACCGGGGAGCTGTTTTTT. The chain links TRBV5-1 to TRBJ2-2; no reliable D call. V dropped 0 bases and J dropped 4 bases, with 10 bases sitting between them. The CDR3 sequence is 15 residues long. The germline V gene encodes CDR1 SGHRS and CDR2 YFSETQ.

The chain carries TRBV6-1 and TRBJ1-5; TRBD1 agrees at 7 bases. The trim removed 6 bases at V and 2 bases at J, leaving 4 bases unmatched. This CDR3 region has 14 residues. CDR1 is MNHNS and CDR2 is SASEGT in the germline V gene. The CDR3 sequence: CASSLTGRNQPQHF. CDR3 nucleotide sequence: TGTGCCAGCAGCCTGACAGGGCGCAATCAGCCCCAGCATTTT.

CDR3 bases: TGTGCCAGCAAAGGGCGGCAGGGGGCTTATAGCAATCAGCCCCAGCATTTT. Translation gives CASKGRQGAYSNQPQHF. V gene TRBV6-1 combines with J gene TRBJ1-5, with 8 bases identical to TRBD1. CDR3 length: 17 amino acids. Germline loops: CDR1 MNHNS, CDR2 SASEGT. V shed 7 bases and J 0 bases; nucleotides not matched to a gene: 11.

This clonotype was seen ten or more times. The rearrangement uses TRBV15 and TRBJ2-2, with 7 bases lining up with TRBD2. The germline gives CDR1 LNHNV, CDR2 YYDKDF (reference sequence). The CDR3 totals 18 residues. The V gene end was trimmed by 0 bases and the J gene end by 2 bases; junction bases not matched to a gene: 9. The CDR3 region is CATSRDRKGGGNTGELFF. The CDR3 DNA reads TGTGCCACCAGCAGAGATCGTAAGGGCGGGGGAAACACCGGGGAGCTGTTTTTT.

In its sample, this clonotype was seen many times. The chain recombines TRBV27 with TRBJ1-2; TRBD1 is a possible D gene (6 bases). From germline, CDR1 is MNHEY and CDR2 SMNVEV (reference sequence). This CDR3 region has 16 residues. V lost 0 bases to trimming and J lost 4 bases, with 15 bases between them. CDR3 loop: CASSLSTAGDAYGYTF. The CDR3 nucleotides read TGTGCCAGCAGTTTATCGACGGCAGGGGACGCCTATGGCTACACCTTC.

This clonotype was observed at least ten times. The chain recombines TRBV27 with TRBJ1-1; tentatively, D is TRBD1 (5 bases). CDR3 size: 14 residues. Germline V gene sequence: CDR1 MNHEY, CDR2 SMNVEV (reference sequence). V dropped 6 bases and J dropped 1 base, with 12 bases sitting between them. The chain's CDR3 is CASSMGPPNTEAFF. CDR3 bases: TGTGCCAGCAGCATGGGACCGCCGAACACTGAAGCTTTCTTT.

This clonotype occurred many times. This CDR3 is missing its conserved last phenylalanine or tryptophan, likely due to a read error. The chain couples TRBV10-3 to TRBJ1-1, with 8 bases matching TRBD1. The CDR3 runs to 14 residues. Germline V lookup: CDR1 ENHRY, CDR2 SYGVKD. The junction had 3 bases not matched to a gene; V was cut back by 6 bases and J by 0 bases. The DNA for the CDR3 is TGTGCCATCAGCCCGACAGGGGTGAACACTGAAGCTTTCCTT. Encoded protein: CAISPTGVNTEAFL.

This clonotype was seen more than once but under ten times. The CDR3 is CASSYSAPGGLYEKLFF. The CDR3 DNA reads as TGTGCCAGCAGTTACTCGGCACCAGGGGGTCTATATGAAAAACTGTTTTTT. The chain combines TRBV6-2 or TRBV6-3 with TRBJ1-4; 7 bases are a match to TRBD1. The length of the CDR3 is 17 residues. Germline V gives CDR1 MNHEY, CDR2 SVGEGT. Trimming took 0 bases from V and 6 from J; bases not matched to a gene: 10.

This clonotype was observed a few times. The rearrangement links TRBV28 to TRBJ2-6; 10 bases line up with TRBD2. The CDR3 is 18 amino acids. The germline gives CDR1 MDHEN, CDR2 SYDVKM. Trimming took 6 bases from V and 0 from J; bases not matched to a gene: 8. CDR3 loop: CASRPGTSAFSGANVLTF. The DNA for the CDR3 is TGTGCCAGCAGACCTGGGACTAGCGCGTTCTCTGGGGCCAACGTCCTGACTTTC. Full variable domain (missing parts from reference TRBV28 and TRBJ2-6): DVKVTQSSRYLVKRTGEKVFLECVQDMDHENMFWYRQDPGLGLRLIYFSYDVKMKEKGDIPEGYSVSREKKERFSLILESASTNQTSMYLCASRPGTSAFSGANVLTFGAGSRLTVL.

This clonotype has a count of ten or more. CDR3 in amino acids: CSAREGWGRKTQYF. CDR3 nucleotides: TGCAGTGCTAGAGAGGGTTGGGGGAGAAAGACCCAGTACTTC. The rearrangement links TRBV20-1 to TRBJ2-5; either TRBD1 or TRBD2 may fit D (5 bases each). Germline CDR1 is DFQATT and CDR2 is SNEGSKA (reference sequence). V was pared by 0 bases and J by 6 bases, with 14 bases between. The length of the CDR3 is 14 residues.

The sample holds many counts of this clonotype. CDR3 coding DNA: TGTGCCAGCAGTCTCGACTACCCAGGCACCGGGGAGCTGTTTTTT. Amino acids: CASSLDYPGTGELFF. The V gene is TRBV6-2 or TRBV6-3, the J gene TRBJ2-2; D is possibly TRBD2 (5 bases). Germline CDR1 is MNHEY and CDR2 is SVGEGT. The CDR3 is 15 residues long. The ends were cut back, 5 bases at V and 4 bases at J, with 14 bases in the middle.

This clonotype was seen repeatedly, ten times or more. V is TRBV12-3 or TRBV12-4 and J is TRBJ1-5, with a possible D match to TRBD1 (5 bases). The CDR3 contains 14 residues. The V gene lost 5 bases and the J gene lost 5 bases, with 13 bases spanning the gap. The CDR3 is CASSLGTEYQPQHF. As DNA, the CDR3 is TGTGCCAGCAGTCTCGGGACGGAATATCAGCCCCAGCATTTT.

At least ten counts were recorded for this clonotype. The V gene is TRBV5-1, the J gene TRBJ2-2; 10 bases fit TRBD2. CDR1 is SGHRS, CDR2 YFSETQ, per germline. This CDR3 comprises 16 residues. Trimming removed 4 bases from V and 1 base from J; junction bases left unmatched: 4. The CDR3 nucleotides read TGCGCCAGCAGCCGAGGACTAGCGGAGAACACCGGGGAGCTGTTTTTT. Protein: CASSRGLAENTGELFF.

This clonotype was observed a handful of times. The chain couples TRBV5-1 to TRBJ2-7; 8 bases line up with TRBD2. With 2 bases clipped from V and 1 base from J, the junction kept 8 bases outside the gene matches. From germline, CDR1 is SGHRS and CDR2 YFSETQ. This CDR3 comprises 16 residues. For the CDR3, the DNA is TGCGCCAGCAGCTTTAACGGGGGGGGAGGTTCCTACGAGCAGTACTTC. Its translation: CASSFNGGGGSYEQYF.

This clonotype was seen ten or more times. The chain couples TRBV12-3 or TRBV12-4 to TRBJ1-3, with D possibly matching TRBD1 (5 bases). The V and J ends lost 3 bases and 4 bases respectively, with 10 bases between them. This CDR3 has 14 amino acids. Written as DNA, the CDR3 is TGTGCCAGCAGTTTTCAGGGAGGCGGAAACACCATATATTTT. Translated: CASSFQGGGNTIYF.

Points on this clonotype: The CDR3 does not close with the conserved phenylalanine or tryptophan, likely indicating a read error. V gene TRBV5-4 combines with J gene TRBJ1-2; D uncertain. The germline V gene encodes CDR1 SGHNT and CDR2 YYREEE (reference sequence). The CDR3 has 15 amino acids. Between the trimmed V and J ends, which lost 0 bases and 4 bases, there was a span of 13 bases. CDR3 coding DNA: TGTGCCAGCAGCTTGGCCGCCGCCAGCCTCTATGGCTACACCGTC. Translating it yields CASSLAAASLYGYTV.

This clonotype was seen ten or more times. The V gene is TRBV20-1, the J gene TRBJ1-5; no firm D call. Trimming removed 3 bases at V and 2 bases at J, with 11 bases between. The CDR3 loop spans 14 amino acids. Germline lookup yields CDR1 DFQATT and CDR2 SNEGSKA (reference sequence). Written as DNA, the CDR3 is TGCAGTGCTAGTTTGGGGAGCGGCAATCAGCCCCAGCATTTT. As protein: CSASLGSGNQPQHF.

V is TRBV6-2 or TRBV6-3 and J is TRBJ2-5; D is undetermined. The CDR3 extends over 12 amino acids. Germline V gene sequence: CDR1 MNHEY, CDR2 SVGEGT. The V gene lost 3 bases and the J gene lost 3 bases, with 5 bases spanning the gap. The CDR3 protein is CASSYGKETQYF. The CDR3 DNA reads as TGTGCCAGCAGTTATGGGAAAGAGACCCAGTACTTC.

The chain recombines TRBV6-5 with TRBJ1-2, with a weak D call TRBD1 (5 bases). Germline CDR1 reads MNHEY; CDR2 reads SVGAGI. The CDR3 consists of 15 residues. V was cut by 4 bases and J by 4 bases, with 16 bases left in between. CDR3 sequence reads: CASSSPVGGTYGYTF. The DNA for the CDR3 is TGTGCCAGCAGTTCGCCCGTGGGGGGTACCTATGGCTACACCTTC.

This clonotype was detected many times. V usage is TRBV6-5 and J usage is TRBJ2-5; D is unresolved. Per germline, CDR1 MNHEY and CDR2 SVGAGI. With 6 bases removed from V and 2 bases from J, the gap between germline ends came to 16 bases. The CDR3 covers 15 residues. The CDR3 sequence: CASRGSDLGQETQYF. DNA for the CDR3: TGTGCCAGCAGGGGCTCTGACCTAGGACAAGAGACCCAGTACTTC.

This clonotype came up once. This may stem from a read error, because a much larger clone lies one nucleotide away. The CDR3 nucleotides are TGCAGTGCTAGAGATCCATCGGGGGTGAACACCGGGGAGCTGTTTTTT. It codes for CSARDPSGVNTGELFF. The chain recombines TRBV20-1 with TRBJ2-2; D may be TRBD2 (6 bases). Trimming removed 0 bases from V and 1 base from J, with 12 bases in between. This CDR3 has 16 residues. The germline V gene encodes CDR1 DFQATT and CDR2 SNEGSKA (reference sequence).

This clonotype was seen many times. This sequence joins TRBV12-3 or TRBV12-4 and TRBJ1-1; possibly TRBD1 for D (6 bases). CDR3 length equals 16 residues. V lost 6 bases and J lost 3, with 20 bases in between. The CDR3 sequence: CASSSRDMGAYTEAFF. CDR3 nucleotide sequence: TGTGCCAGCAGCTCCCGGGATATGGGGGCCTACACTGAAGCTTTCTTT.